Detailed here is one T cell receptor beta chain. The target antigen is unknown. Generated by immunoSEQ multiplex PCR, the TCRdb table keeps only in-frame clones and is missing some. The table shows 90,000 to 120,000 clones, with roughly 90% occurring only once. The CDR3 contains 14 residues. The germline gives CDR1 MRHNA, CDR2 SNTAGT. V shed 4 bases, J shed 8 bases, and the junction held 8 bases outside the gene matches. These data originate in a study of identifying expanded T cells in peripheral blood. Study-wide findings and caveats: Clone count variance between roughly 2-week samples rose with total template count.

This TCR was recovered from a person aged 18 to 75 in good health. The sequenced sample was blood. The genes are TRBV6-4 and TRBJ2-1, with 7 bases lining up with TRBD2. CDR3 amino acids: CASSGEGETDEQFF. The CDR3 DNA reads TGTGCCAGCAGTGGGGAGGGCGAGACCGATGAGCAGTTCTTC.